This T cell receptor beta chain was sequenced for a study of human T cells and chemical hapten exposure. Across the study: The use of 2% DPC on about 2 cm by about 2 cm of upper inner arm skin constituted sensitization. General study points: No shift was seen in TCRs above 1 in 1000 frequency with DPC sensitization.

Trimming at V came to 2 bases and at J to 5 bases, leaving 5 bases not matched to a gene. Germline CDR1 reads LNHDA; CDR2 reads SQIVND (reference sequence). The CDR3 is 16 amino acids. This clonotype was recorded a few times. Its antigen is currently unknown. Within the library, unique molecular identifiers were attached to each individual cDNA molecule. One entry per CDR3 protein results from TCRdb running MiXCR on the RACE reads. The data contain 150,000 to 200,000 distinct CDR3 sequences, around 20% of them singletons. Time point specified: patch test 1, 2 weeks after DPC sensitization. Indicated treatment: therapeutic diphenylcyclopropenone sensitization with weekly scalp DPC. The study extracted total RNA from unfractionated whole blood.

The source material was whole blood, sampled in connection with sensitization to the hapten diphenylcyclopropenone (DPC). The origin of this receptor is a woman in her forties or fifties with alopecia areata. Some clones in this sample may be carry-over from other donors' samples. The chain links TRBV19 to TRBJ1-5, with 11 bases identical to TRBD1. This chain's CDR3 is CASSIRGTGGYQPQHF. CDR3 DNA sequence: TGTGCCAGTAGTATAAGAGGGACAGGGGGATATCAGCCCCAGCATTTT.